The source of this T cell receptor beta chain is a study of cytomegalovirus exposure and HLA in healthy donors. This clone came up once. V lost 3 bases and J 3 bases, leaving 17 bases between the germline ends. CDR3 length equals 16 residues. The germline V gene has CDR1 LGHNA and CDR2 YSLEER. It was with 60 Vbeta and 13 Jbeta primers that the PCR ran. Generated by immunoSEQ multiplex PCR, the TCRdb table keeps only in-frame clones and is missing some. This table has 120,000 to 150,000 clones, roughly 73% appearing once. V is TRBV4-3 and J is TRBJ1-1; TRBD1 is a possible D gene (5 bases). Material: PBMCs. This clonotype was obtained from a woman under 30 in good health and CMV-seronegative. The CDR3 DNA reads TGCGCCAGCAGCCATGGGGGGTGGGGAAGGGACACTGAAGCTTTCTTT. This encodes CASSHGGWGRDTEAFF.